These 17 T cell receptor beta chains were sequenced from one sample in a study of blood T cell repertoires in COVID-19. Assay: immunoSEQ multiplex PCR; the TCRdb copy retains only in-frame clones and omits some. The data contain almost 200,000 clones, roughly nine tenths of them singletons. The sample comprised peripheral blood. The origin of the receptors is a woman in her 70s with acute or convalescent COVID-19.

This clone turned up a few times. This chain uses TRBV3-1 (or the pseudogene TRBV3-2) with TRBJ1-6, with a weak D call TRBD1 (5 bases). CDR1 is LGHDT, CDR2 YNNKEL, per germline (reference sequence). V lost 2 bases and J lost 8, with 10 bases in between. CDR3 length: 14 residues. The CDR3 bases are TGTGCCAGCAGCCAACTCCGGGGGGATTCACCCCTCCACTTT. The encoded protein is CASSQLRGDSPLHF.

The rearrangement links TRBV6-5 to TRBJ1-2; 9 bases are shared with TRBD1. The CDR3 sequence is 13 residues long. Per the germline V gene, CDR1 is MNHEY and CDR2 is SVGAGI. V lost 4 bases and J lost 8; bases outside the gene matches: 5. The CDR3 is CASSSGTGKGYTF. For the CDR3, the DNA is TGTGCCAGCAGTTCCGGGACAGGGAAAGGCTACACCTTC.

The chain uses TRBV5-6 and TRBJ2-4; tentative D call: TRBD1 (5 bases). Germline CDR1 reads SGHDT; CDR2 reads YYEEEE. The germline V and J ends were trimmed by 0 bases and 0 bases, with 7 bases remaining between them. This CDR3 has 15 amino acids. The chain's CDR3 is CASSLEGLAKNIQYF. CDR3 in DNA: TGTGCCAGCAGCTTGGAGGGGCTAGCCAAAAACATTCAGTACTTC.

The V and J genes are TRBV9 and TRBJ1-2; 9 nucleotides match TRBD1. V shed 4 bases, J shed 5 bases, and the junction held 9 bases outside the gene matches. Per germline, CDR1 SGDLS and CDR2 YYNGEE. The CDR3 covers 15 residues. The CDR3 bases are TGTGCCAGCAGCCCTCGAGGACAGGGGATATATGGCTACACCTTC. This codes for CASSPRGQGIYGYTF.

The chain uses TRBV5-6 and TRBJ2-5; TRBD1 matches 10 bases. The germline CDR1 and CDR2 sequences are SGHDT and YYEEEE. The CDR3 is made up of 15 amino acids. V shed 3 bases and J 4 bases; nucleotides not matched to a gene: 6. This chain's CDR3 is CASSSDRGRRETQYF. CDR3 DNA: TGTGCCAGCAGCTCTGACAGGGGGCGGCGAGAGACCCAGTACTTC.

CDR3 nucleotide sequence: TGTGCCAGCAGCCCGATGACGCACAGGGTTACCTACAATGAGCAGTTCTTC. Protein: CASSPMTHRVTYNEQFF. This chain uses TRBV5-4 with TRBJ2-1; TRBD1 might be the D (6 bases). CDR1 is SGHNT, CDR2 YYREEE, per germline (reference sequence). V lost 4 bases and J lost 2, with 19 bases in between. The CDR3 totals 17 residues.

This rearrangement joins TRBV10-3 to TRBJ1-5; D gene uncertain. This CDR3 has 13 residues. V was cut by 9 bases and J by 5 bases, with 14 bases left in between. Germline V lookup: CDR1 ENHRY, CDR2 SYGVKD. DNA of the CDR3: TGTGCCATAGCGGGGTATGCCGATCAGCCCCAGCATTTT. It codes for CAIAGYADQPQHF.

This chain connects TRBV4-3 to TRBJ2-7; 9 bases line up with TRBD1. The CDR3 has 15 residues. Unmatched junction bases numbered 5, after V lost 2 bases and J lost 3 bases. CDR1 LGHNA and CDR2 YSLEER come from the germline V gene. DNA for the CDR3: TGCGCCAGCAGCCAAACCACAGGGGGCGGCTACGAGCAGTACTTC. It codes for CASSQTTGGGYEQYF.

The chain has TRBV11-2 and TRBJ2-2; 8 bases map to TRBD1. V dropped 4 bases and J dropped 5; count of bases not matched to a gene: 9. CDR3 length equals 16 residues. The germline gives CDR1 SGHAT, CDR2 FQNNGV. CDR3 sequence reads: CASSSLRTGGTGELFF. In DNA, the CDR3 is TGTGCCAGCAGCTCCCTCCGCACAGGGGGAACCGGGGAGCTGTTTTTT.

The chain links TRBV5-1 to TRBJ2-3; D is unclear. Trimming removed 0 bases at V and 0 bases at J, with 14 bases between. The CDR3 extends over 17 amino acids. CDR1 SGHRS and CDR2 YFSETQ come from the germline V gene. The CDR3 loop is CASSLDSPNPSTDTQYF. The CDR3 region has the DNA TGCGCCAGCAGCTTGGACTCCCCAAATCCCAGCACAGATACGCAGTATTTT.

V usage is TRBV6-2 or TRBV6-3 and J usage is TRBJ1-2; tentative D call: TRBD1 (5 bases). The CDR3 sequence is 16 residues long. V lost 1 base and J lost 2, with 14 bases in between. CDR1 and CDR2 from the germline V gene are MNHEY and SVGEGT. The CDR3 region has the DNA TGTGCCAGCAGTTACTTGACAGAAGGATTAAACTATGGCTACACCTTC. It encodes CASSYLTEGLNYGYTF.

The rearrangement uses TRBV15 and TRBJ1-4, with D uncertain. Germline V CDR1 and CDR2: LNHNV, YYDKDF (reference sequence). The V end was cut by 5 bases, the J end by 5 bases, with 9 bases between. The CDR3 is 13 residues long. The CDR3 region is CATSGGLNEKLFF. DNA of the CDR3: TGTGCCACCAGCGGCGGTCTGAATGAAAAACTGTTTTTT.

V is TRBV10-1 and J is TRBJ2-1; 9 nucleotides agree with TRBD2. Per germline, CDR1 WNHNN and CDR2 SYGVQD (reference sequence). There are 14 residues in the CDR3. The V gene end was trimmed by 2 bases and the J gene end by 9 bases; junction bases not matched to a gene: 5. The CDR3 DNA reads as TGCGCCAGCAGTGAGAGCGGGAGGTCGGGTGAGCAGTTCTTC. It encodes CASSESGRSGEQFF.

The chain combines TRBV7-2 with TRBJ2-7; possibly TRBD2 for D (6 bases). CDR3 length: 14 amino acids. Between the trimmed V and J ends, which lost 2 bases and 1 base, there was a span of 9 bases. Germline CDR1 is SGHTA and CDR2 is FQGNSA. The CDR3 loop reads CASSLTGESYEQYF. Here the CDR3 DNA reads TGTGCCAGCAGCTTAACGGGGGAGTCCTACGAGCAGTACTTC.

This clone was recorded once. The CDR3, as DNA: TGTGCCAGCAGCCCCGCCGGGAGCGGCAATCAGCCCCAGCATTTT. This sequence encodes CASSPAGSGNQPQHF. The J gene is TRBJ1-5, the V gene TRBV7-9; D is unclear. V shed 5 bases and J shed 2 bases, with 13 bases lying between them. The germline V gene has CDR1 SEHNR and CDR2 FQNEAQ (reference sequence). This CDR3 region has 15 residues.

This chain uses TRBV2 with TRBJ2-2, with D hard to call. This CDR3 is 14 amino acids long. Germline values: CDR1 SNHLY, CDR2 FYNNEI. Trimming shortened V by 3 bases and J by 7 bases, and 12 bases separated the two germline ends. The CDR3 coding sequence is TGTGCCAGCAGTGAGACGCTAGTGGGCGGGGAGCTGTTTTTT. Its protein is CASSETLVGGELFF.

V gene TRBV5-1 combines with J gene TRBJ2-3; 8 bases are a match to TRBD1. The CDR3 runs to 16 residues. Germline V CDR1 and CDR2: SGHRS, YFSETQ. V dropped 4 bases and J dropped 2; count of bases not matched to a gene: 9. The CDR3 reads CASSLGQGQLTDTQYF. CDR3 coding DNA: TGCGCCAGCAGCCTCGGACAGGGACAACTCACAGATACGCAGTATTTT.